This T cell receptor beta chain originates from a study of T cells after yellow fever vaccination (dated by TCRdb to between 2018 and 2021). Context from the whole study: Libraries from fractions with low cell numbers were prepared with the SMART-Seq v4 Ultra Low Input RNA kit. Two healthy male donors, one aged 18 to 30 and one aged 30 to 40 years, made up the cohort. To follow T-cell clones before and after primary and booster YFV17D yellow fever vaccination, bulk TCR alpha and beta repertoires were sequenced over time. Blood was collected at multiple timepoints before and after primary and secondary immunization, and bulk PBMC replicates and cell subsets were isolated. The investigation overall reported the following: A small fraction of clonotypes appeared in both the CD4 and CD8 compartments, likely as a result of convergent recombination. Compared with the primary T-cell response, the secondary T-cell response was faster but weaker, reaching its peak on day 5 rather than on day 15. After the booster, most of the clones that had expanded following primary vaccination were detected again (96% of CD4 and 80% to 90% of CD8), which suggests that memory was broadly maintained. Computational filtering was required because FACS-sorted repertoires could contain abundant contaminating clonotypes from the bulk population. Only two donors were included in the study, so the extent to which the findings can be generalized is limited.

Synthesis of TCR cDNA relied on 5'RACE template switching, a step that introduced a universal primer site along with unique molecular identifiers. Priming for cDNA synthesis came from both the TCR alpha and TCR beta constant segments. Library amplification involved two PCR steps, and the second step added sample barcodes and sequencing adapters. Sequencing of the libraries was done on either Illumina HiSeq 2500 (2x100 bp) or NovaSeq (2x150 bp). Regarding the original processing steps: MIGEC was used to demultiplex reads and collapse the reads into UMI consensus sequences, and MiXCR was used for V(D)J alignment. Using edgeR on replicate PBMC samples, clonotypes were called vaccine-responding if FDR was below 0.01 and the log2 fold change was above 5 up to day 15. Each bulk clonotype received a CD4 or CD8 identity based on whether the sequenced CD4 or CD8 repertoire contained that clonotype at higher abundance. The public sequencing data were trimmed at Q25 with fastp and processed into clonotypes with MiXCR by TCRdb, which kept only in-frame beta chains. For every CDR3 protein sequence, its rows merge into one entry that carries the most common genes and DNA. The V and J calls and clone size come from TCRdb's table, not from the authors' own analysis. This sample comprises 350,000 or so distinct CDR3 sequences, approximately 8% of them detected only once. The top ten clones comprise about 16% of the sample.

The treatment or condition label here, explained by the study, means: live attenuated yellow fever vaccine strain. At every blood-draw timepoint, two biological replicates of bulk PBMCs were collected. A standard Ficoll-Paque protocol was used to isolate PBMCs from peripheral blood. TriZol was used to extract RNA from bulk PBMCs, CD4 and CD8 fractions, and dextramer-positive and dextramer-negative fractions. To note about this clonotype: The clone's antigen remains unknown. No base quality information exists; no much larger clone differs at one position.

Reading from cysteine to phenylalanine, the CDR3 counts 16 amino acids. Here the CDR3 DNA is all that survives: 48 bases in frame from base 1. Trimming takes 5 bases from V and 1 base from J, and the germline ends sit 16 bases apart. According to the germline V gene, CDR1 reads SGHVS and CDR2 reads FQNEAQ. The sample here was PBMCs, taken approximately 47 days after the first yellow fever vaccination. The sequence links TRBV7-8 to TRBJ2-3; matching of 7 bases hints at TRBD2 as the D gene. This TCR was sampled from a man between 18 and 35 years old who received the YFV17D yellow fever vaccine. The CDR3 here reads CASSLSGGQGTDTQYF. In nucleotides, the sequence is TGTGCCAGCAGCCTCTCCGGGGGGCAGGGCACAGATACGCAGTATTTT.